This T cell receptor (beta chain) stems from a study of shared clonotypes between healthy human individuals. Of note for this clone: Its antigen remains unidentified.

Positively selected for CCR7, the CD45RO-negative cells used as naive CD8 cells excluded terminally differentiated effector memory CD45RA+ cells. With 2 bases removed from V and 5 bases from J, the gap between germline ends came to 14 bases. CDR1 and CDR2 (germline): SGHDT, YYEEEE. CDR3 length equals 16 residues. For each subset, genomic DNA was distributed in equal portions over several immunoSEQ plates. The data were produced by immunoSEQ multiplex PCR, yet TCRdb's version contains in-frame clones alone and is incomplete. Altogether about 2,200,000 clones are present, roughly 91% being singletons, with the ten largest covering about 1.5%. General study findings and limits: Limited genetic and exposure-history diversity came from having few donors.

The V and J genes are TRBV5-6 and TRBJ2-6; D ambiguous. Sequenced: naive CD8+ T cells from PBMCs. The sequence derives from a young man in good health. Some clones in this sample may be carry-over from other donors' samples. The CDR3 coding sequence is TGTGCCAGCAGCTTAGGACCACCAGGACGGGCCAACGTCCTGACTTTC. Translation gives CASSLGPPGRANVLTF.